This T cell receptor beta chain was documented in a study of blood T cells in healthy people across ages. Germline V gives CDR1 DFQATT, CDR2 SNEGSKA (reference sequence). V was shortened by 6 bases and J by 2 bases, with 13 bases between the two germline ends. This CDR3 region has 13 residues. The people who gave samples were healthy Caucasians from Russia, aged about 6 to 100. Each sample yielded at least 6 micrograms of PBMC total RNA. Comment on this clonotype: Its specificity is not known.

Findings and limits, study-wide: There were more naive CD4+ cells and higher diversity in long-lived donors than in aged donors.

Primed by a sample-barcoded 5' primer and a J-beta primer mix, a second PCR proceeded for about 6 to 12 cycles. Each single sample gave us at least 2.5 million CDR3-containing paired-end reads. TCRdb reprocessed the 5' RACE reads with MiXCR, giving one entry per CDR3 protein. The sample records over 950,000 distinct CDR3 sequences, 51% being singletons. Sequencing was done on a sample of blood. The gene calls are TRBV20-1 and TRBJ2-5, with D perhaps matching TRBD1 (6 bases). This sequence originates from a woman aged 60-75 years in good health. Written as DNA, the CDR3 is TGCAGTGCCGTAGAGGGGGTACAAGAGACCCAGTACTTC. This gives the protein CSAVEGVQETQYF.